This T cell receptor (beta chain) was profiled in a study of breast tumors, draining lymph nodes, adjacent tissues. Study results and limitations: Luminal-like breast cancer showed significantly higher tumor–nontumor repertoire similarity than basal-like. Data fit most tumor T cells coming from lymph node, expanding in tumor. The lymph node origin of tumor T cells was framed as consistent with a hypothesis, not demonstrated.

The CDR3 is made up of 12 amino acids. CDR1 is DFQATT, CDR2 SNEGSKA, per germline (reference sequence). Points on this clonotype: Its matching antigen is unknown. One end of the junction does not line up with germline, which may come from a read error.

TCRdb re-called the multiplex PCR reads with MiXCR, one entry per CDR3 protein. This sample yields about 89,000 distinct CDR3 sequences, of which around 28% are seen a single time; 8.1% belongs to the top ten. Breast cancer patients provided tissue from their axillary draining lymph nodes. The TCR originated in a female donor with breast cancer. Some clones in this sample may be carry-over from other donors' samples. The chain is built from TRBV20-1 and TRBJ2-7; D is undetermined. Sequencing input: axillary lymph node tissue. Here the CDR3 reads CSANGLAYEQYF. DNA for the CDR3: TGCAGTGCTAACGGCTTAGCCTATGAGCAGTACTTC.